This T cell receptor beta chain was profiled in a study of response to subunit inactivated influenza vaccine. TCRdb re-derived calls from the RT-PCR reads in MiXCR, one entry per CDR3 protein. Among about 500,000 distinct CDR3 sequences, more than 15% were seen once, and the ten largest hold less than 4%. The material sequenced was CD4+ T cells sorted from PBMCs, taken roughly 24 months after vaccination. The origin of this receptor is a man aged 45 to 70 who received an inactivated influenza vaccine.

The CDR3: CASSFWGQGGETQYF. CDR3 bases: TGTGCCAGCAGTTTCTGGGGACAGGGAGGGGAGACCCAGTACTTC. The V call is TRBV12-3 or TRBV12-4, the J call TRBJ2-5; 9 bases match TRBD1. Unmatched junction bases numbered 7, after V lost 3 bases and J lost 5 bases. This CDR3 is built from 15 residues.